These 19 T cell receptor beta chains came from one sample sequenced in a study of CD8+CD57+ T cells in acquired aplastic anemia. Patients chosen for sequencing had CD8+CD57+ cells that had expanded, as shown by flow cytometry. CDR3 and TCR beta VDJ profiling relied on a genomic DNA template. Via MiXCR, TCRdb re-called the reads, giving one row per CDR3 protein. The sample contains roughly 500,000 distinct CDR3 sequences, around a third of which appear only once. Sequences were obtained from sorted CD4+, CD8+, or CD8+CD57+ T cells (not recorded which) from PBMCs. The receptors stem from a human donor with aplastic anemia.

This clonotype was detected a few times. The rearrangement uses TRBV15 and TRBJ2-5, with D perhaps given as TRBD1 or TRBD2 (6 bases each). Germline values: CDR1 LNHNV, CDR2 YYDKDF (reference sequence). The CDR3 is made up of 15 amino acids. V was shortened by 1 base and J by 8 bases, with 17 bases between the two germline ends. The CDR3 DNA reads as TGTGCCACCAGCAGAGTTTCCACAGGGAGGAGTACCCAGTACTTC. Protein: CATSRVSTGRSTQYF.

The chain carries TRBV5-1 and TRBJ1-6, with D tentatively TRBD1 (6 bases). This CDR3 is 17 amino acids long. The V gene's germline CDR1 is SGHRS and CDR2 YFSETQ. V was shortened by 5 bases and J by 7 bases, with 22 bases between the two germline ends. The CDR3 sequence is CASRKQRGTGKNSPLHF. The CDR3, as DNA: TGCGCCAGCAGGAAACAACGCGGCACAGGGAAAAATTCACCCCTCCACTTT.

This clonotype was picked up many times. The chain combines TRBV20-1 with TRBJ1-2; tentatively, D is TRBD1 (5 bases). In germline, CDR1 is DFQATT, CDR2 SNEGSKA (reference sequence). Trimming pared 7 bases from V and 0 bases from J, leaving 9 bases between. The CDR3 extends over 12 amino acids. CDR3: CSGRESNYGYTF. DNA of the CDR3: TGCAGTGGCAGGGAATCTAACTATGGCTACACCTTC.

The chain links TRBV12-3 or TRBV12-4 to TRBJ1-1, with unresolved D. V lost 2 bases to trimming and J lost 0 bases, with 10 bases between them. The CDR3 is 15 residues long. The CDR3 DNA reads TGTGCCAGCAGTTTAACAAGGGCACTGAACACTGAAGCTTTCTTT. Translated: CASSLTRALNTEAFF.

This clonotype was observed a single time. At one end the junction does not follow the germline gene, possibly because of a read error. The rearrangement links TRBV11-1 to TRBJ2-1; TRBD2 matches at 13 bases. The germline CDR1 and CDR2 sequences are SGHAT and FQDESV (reference sequence). CDR3 length: 15 amino acids. This chain's CDR3 is CVSSKLAGGPNEQFF. CDR3 coding DNA: TGTGTCAGCAGCAAACTAGCGGGAGGGCCCAATGAGCAGTTCTTC.

On this clonotype itself: This may be a read error, as it is one base from a much larger clone. The V and J genes are TRBV5-1 and TRBJ2-3; D is perhaps TRBD1 (5 bases). The last part of the DNA fits TRBJ1-5 better; the J call may be wrong. There are 15 residues in the CDR3. The germline V gene encodes CDR1 SGHRS and CDR2 YFSETQ. CDR3 sequence reads: CASSSSGATTDTQHF. The CDR3 bases are TGCGCCAGCAGCTCTAGCGGGGCCACTACAGATACGCAGCATTTT.

Note on this clonotype: The junction shows a germline mismatch at one end, possibly a read error. DNA for the CDR3: TGTGCCAGCAGTTACTCTGGCAGCTCGGGAGAGCAGTACTTC. Translated, it gives CASSYSGSSGEQYF. This chain connects TRBV10-3 to TRBJ2-7, with TRBD2 as a possible D gene (5 bases). Germline lookup yields CDR1 ENHRY and CDR2 SYGVKD. The CDR3 sequence is 14 residues long.

V usage is TRBV5-6 and J usage is TRBJ2-2; D is possibly TRBD1 (5 bases). From germline, CDR1 is SGHDT and CDR2 YYEEEE. V lost 0 bases and J 6 bases, leaving 15 bases between the germline ends. The CDR3 sequence is 16 residues long. Here the CDR3 DNA reads TGTGCCAGCAGCTTGGATGGGGCGGTACGGGCCGGGGAGCTGTTTTTT. Amino acids: CASSLDGAVRAGELFF.

In this sample, this clonotype turned up many times. The J gene is TRBJ1-2, the V gene TRBV5-1; a possible D gene is TRBD1 (5 bases). The CDR3 has 13 amino acids. From germline, CDR1 is SGHRS and CDR2 YFSETQ. Between the trimmed V and J ends, which lost 0 bases and 8 bases, there was a span of 11 bases. In DNA form, the CDR3 reads TGCGCCAGCAGCTTGGCAAGGGGTGACGGCTACACCTTC. It translates to CASSLARGDGYTF.

This clonotype is a singleton in its sample. This may stem from a read error, because a much larger clone lies one nucleotide away. The rearrangement links TRBV5-1 to TRBJ1-2, with 7 bases aligning to TRBD1. This CDR3 has 14 residues. Germline-derived CDR1 and CDR2 are SGHRS and YFSETQ. This CDR3 is CASSPGGLDYGHTF. The CDR3 coding sequence is TGCGCCAGCAGCCCAGGGGGGCTTGACTATGGCCACACCTTC.

The CDR3 loop is CASRDRGGSDTQYF. The CDR3 DNA reads as TGTGCCAGCAGGGACAGGGGAGGGTCAGATACGCAGTATTTT. The genes are TRBV2 and TRBJ2-3; the match to TRBD1 covers 9 bases. V lost 6 bases, J lost 4 bases, and 5 bases stayed unmatched. In germline, CDR1 is SNHLY, CDR2 FYNNEI. There are 14 residues in the CDR3. Variable domain in full (rest from reference TRBV2 and TRBJ2-3): EPEVTQTPSHQVTQMGQEVILRCVPISNHLYFYWYRQILGQKVEFLVSFYNNEISEKSEIFDDQFSVERPDGSNFTLKIRSTKLEDSAMYFCASRDRGGSDTQYFGPGTRLTVL.

V gene TRBV20-1 combines with J gene TRBJ2-7, with 15 positions matching TRBD2. CDR1 and CDR2 from the germline V gene are DFQATT and SNEGSKA (reference sequence). CDR3 length: 17 residues. The ends lost 6 bases at V and 0 bases at J; junction bases unmatched: 9. CDR3 sequence (DNA): TGCAGTGCACCTCCGGGACTAGCGGGGGGAGTCTCCTACGAGCAGTACTTC. This gives the protein CSAPPGLAGGVSYEQYF.

This clonotype appeared many times. The chain links TRBV10-2 to TRBJ2-5; possible D gene TRBD1, 5 bases. CDR1 and CDR2 from the germline V gene are WSHSY and SAAADI. Trimming removed 5 bases from V and 1 base from J, with 17 bases in between. The CDR3 is 16 amino acids. CDR3 sequence (DNA): TGCGCCAGCAGTACCCCCGGACATAGGGGCCAAGAGACCCAGTACTTC. This sequence encodes CASSTPGHRGQETQYF.

This rearrangement joins TRBV5-1 to TRBJ2-2; D gene unclear. Deletions cut 3 bases from V and 1 base from J, with 7 bases between. The CDR3 is 14 amino acids. The germline CDR1 and CDR2 sequences are SGHRS and YFSETQ. The CDR3: CASSWVQNTGELFF. CDR3 DNA sequence: TGCGCCAGCAGCTGGGTTCAGAACACCGGGGAGCTGTTTTTT.

Details on this clonotype: A much larger clone lies one base from this, so it may be a read error. J is TRBJ2-7 and V is TRBV19; D is unresolved. Trimming left V 8 bases short and J 2 bases short, with 13 bases between. CDR1 is LNHDA, CDR2 SQIVND, per germline (reference sequence). The CDR3 consists of 13 residues. The CDR3 spells CASRSGSPYEQYF. CDR3 sequence (DNA): TGTGCCAGTCGGTCCGGGTCTCCCTACGAGCAGTACTTC.

In regard to this clonotype: Here the CDR3 omits its conserved ending phenylalanine or tryptophan, so a read error is the likely source. The rearrangement joins TRBV2 to TRBJ2-7; D is ambiguous. V was shortened by 7 bases and J by 8 bases, with 12 bases between the two germline ends. This CDR3 comprises 11 residues. The germline V gene has CDR1 SNHLY and CDR2 FYNNEI. The CDR3 coding sequence is TGTGCCAGCACCCCCTCCCGCAAGCAGTACATC. Protein sequence: CASTPSRKQYI.

The table lists this clonotype with many counts. The chain recombines TRBV20-1 with TRBJ1-5, with 8 bases matching TRBD1. CDR1 and CDR2 (germline): DFQATT, SNEGSKA (reference sequence). The length of the CDR3 is 14 residues. The V gene end was trimmed by 3 bases and the J gene end by 5 bases; junction bases not matched to a gene: 6. CDR3 protein: CSARLNRGDQPQHF. The CDR3 DNA reads TGCAGTGCTAGGTTGAACAGGGGGGATCAGCCCCAGCATTTT.

This clonotype was detected ten times or more. The V call is TRBV19, the J call TRBJ1-6; D call uncertain. Trimming shortened V by 4 bases and J by 9 bases, and 13 bases separated the two germline ends. Per the germline V gene, CDR1 is LNHDA and CDR2 is SQIVND (reference sequence). There are 14 residues in the CDR3. CDR3 bases: TGTGCCAGTAGTAAGGACGGAGGAGGTTCACCCCTCCACTTT. Translating it yields CASSKDGGGSPLHF.

The CDR3 loop reads CASSWDNPYEQYF. DNA for the CDR3: TGTGCCAGCAGTTGGGACAATCCCTACGAGCAGTACTTC. The V gene is TRBV25-1, the J gene TRBJ2-7; tentative D call: TRBD1 (6 bases). V was clipped by 5 bases and J by 2 bases, with 10 bases between them. Germline CDR1 and CDR2: MGHDK and SYGVNS. This CDR3 is built from 13 residues.